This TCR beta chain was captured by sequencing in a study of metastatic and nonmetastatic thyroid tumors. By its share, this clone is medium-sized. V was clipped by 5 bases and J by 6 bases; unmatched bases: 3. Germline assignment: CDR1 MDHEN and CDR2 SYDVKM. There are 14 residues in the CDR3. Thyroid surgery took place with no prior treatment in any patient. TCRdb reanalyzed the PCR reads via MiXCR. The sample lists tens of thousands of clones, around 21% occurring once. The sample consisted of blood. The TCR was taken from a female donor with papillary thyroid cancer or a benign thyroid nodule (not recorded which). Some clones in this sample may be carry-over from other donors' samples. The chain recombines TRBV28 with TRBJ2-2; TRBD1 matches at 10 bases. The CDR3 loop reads CASSPDRGAGELFF. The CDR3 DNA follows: TGTGCCAGCAGTCCGGACAGGGGGGCCGGGGAGCTGTTTTTT.